The next 20 T cell receptor beta chains were all read from a single sample in a study of response to subunit inactivated influenza vaccine. MiXCR was run by TCRdb on the RT-PCR reads, yielding one entry per CDR3 protein. This table holds about 540,000 distinct CDR3 sequences, around 25% found once. This same sample was also taken into another study, of T cells expressing NK-cell markers. As that report states: As the method of synthesis, 5'RACE template switching with UMIs yielded TCR beta cDNA.

The sample in question was CD4+ T cells sorted from PBMCs, obtained 11 to 12 days after vaccination. These receptors all come from a man between 50 and 59 years old who received an inactivated influenza vaccine.

This clonotype appeared a few times. The chain couples TRBV20-1 to TRBJ2-7; possible D gene TRBD2, 7 bases. CDR1 is DFQATT and CDR2 is SNEGSKA in the germline V gene (reference sequence). The length of the CDR3 is 13 residues. Trimming took off 6 bases at V and 7 bases at J, with 19 bases between the two ends. The CDR3 reads CSAPRGGDREQYF. CDR3 nucleotide sequence: TGCAGTGCCCCGAGGGGGGGAGATCGGGAGCAGTACTTC.

J is TRBJ1-1 and V is TRBV2; 10 nucleotides match TRBD1. Germline loops: CDR1 SNHLY, CDR2 FYNNEI. V shed 11 bases, J shed 4 bases, and the junction held 16 bases outside the gene matches. The CDR3 loop spans 16 amino acids. The CDR3 here is CAGRQGAFVRGTEAFF. CDR3 DNA sequence: TGTGCCGGAAGACAGGGGGCTTTTGTGCGGGGCACTGAAGCTTTCTTT.

This chain uses TRBV29-1 with TRBJ2-1; 7 bases match TRBD2. There are 12 residues in the CDR3. Losses at the gene ends were 5 bases for V and 7 bases for J; bases not matched to a gene: 5. CDR1 SQVTM and CDR2 ANQGSEA come from the germline V gene. CDR3 sequence reads: CSVTPSGNEQFF. CDR3 DNA: TGCAGCGTTACCCCTAGCGGTAATGAGCAGTTCTTC.

The chain has TRBV7-2 and TRBJ2-5, with 11 bases identical to TRBD2. Trimming cost V 4 bases and J 4 bases; bases outside gene matches: 8. Germline V gene lookup returns CDR1 SGHTA and CDR2 FQGNSA. This CDR3 is 16 amino acids long. CDR3 loop: CASSSLAGGPTETQYF. The CDR3 DNA reads TGTGCCAGCAGCTCCTTAGCGGGAGGGCCGACAGAGACCCAGTACTTC.

This clonotype has a count of ten or more. V and J are TRBV5-1 and TRBJ2-7; D gene ambiguous. Germline loops: CDR1 SGHRS, CDR2 YFSETQ. V lost 6 bases and J 0 bases, leaving 10 bases between the germline ends. CDR3 length: 13 amino acids. The DNA of the CDR3 is TGCGCCAGCAATCTTGACGGCTCCTACGAGCAGTACTTC. It is translated as CASNLDGSYEQYF. The full variable domain, rest sourced from reference TRBV5-1 and TRBJ2-7, is KAGVTQTPRYLIKTRGQQVTLSCSPISGHRSVSWYQQTPGQGLQFLFEYFSETQRNKGNFPGRFSGRQFSNSRSEMNVSTLELGDSALYLCASNLDGSYEQYFGPGTRLTVT.

The chain joins TRBV7-9 to TRBJ2-7, with D perhaps TRBD1 (5 bases). V lost 1 base and J lost 3, with 7 bases in between. This CDR3 contains 13 residues. The germline CDR1 and CDR2 sequences are SEHNR and FQNEAQ (reference sequence). For the CDR3, the DNA is TGTGCCAGCAGCTTAGAACAGGACTACGAGCAGTACTTC. Protein sequence: CASSLEQDYEQYF.

This clonotype was detected only a few times. The J gene is TRBJ1-6, the V gene TRBV20-1; no clear D gene. Germline-derived CDR1 and CDR2 are DFQATT and SNEGSKA (reference sequence). V was pared by 6 bases and J by 8 bases, with 14 bases between. The CDR3 is made up of 13 amino acids. The CDR3: CSANSGKHSPLHF. As DNA, the CDR3 is TGCAGTGCCAATTCGGGGAAACATTCACCCCTCCACTTT.

This clonotype appeared a few times. The chain is built from TRBV9 and TRBJ1-2; 8 bases are shared with TRBD1. Germline assignment: CDR1 SGDLS and CDR2 YYNGEE. The CDR3 is 15 amino acids. After removal of 2 bases from V and 4 bases from J, the junction contained 7 bases not matched to a gene. CDR3 DNA: TGTGCCAGCAGCGTCCAAACAGGGGGACCCTATGGCTACACCTTC. Residues: CASSVQTGGPYGYTF.

The chain carries TRBV7-2 and TRBJ2-5; TRBD2 matches at 13 bases. Germline CDR1 SGHTA, CDR2 FQGNSA. With V trimmed by 7 bases and J by 11 bases, 10 bases remained unmatched. The CDR3 length is 14 residues. The CDR3 sequence is CASTTPGLAGVQYF. CDR3 DNA: TGTGCCAGCACTACCCCCGGACTAGCGGGAGTTCAGTACTTC.

The rearrangement uses TRBV6-1 and TRBJ1-1; TRBD1 aligns across 8 bases. Germline CDR1 is MNHNS and CDR2 is SASEGT. The V segment lost 7 bases and the J segment 4 bases; nucleotides outside the gene matches: 2. CDR3 length: 12 residues. The CDR3 reads CASIQGATEAFF. The CDR3 DNA sequence: TGTGCCAGCATCCAGGGGGCCACTGAAGCTTTCTTT.

This clonotype turned up a few times. The chain couples TRBV27 to TRBJ2-5; 7 bases fit TRBD2. V lost 2 bases to trimming and J lost 2 bases; unmatched junction nucleotides: 11. Germline V CDR1 and CDR2: MNHEY, SMNVEV (reference sequence). This CDR3 has 17 residues. CDR3 DNA sequence: TGTGCCAGCAGTTTAAGTATCGGGGGGACCTTACAAGAGACCCAGTACTTC. This gives the protein CASSLSIGGTLQETQYF.

This clonotype was seen ten or more times. V is TRBV20-1 and J is TRBJ2-4; TRBD2 aligns across 8 bases. J gave up 4 bases and V 5 bases, and 4 bases lay outside the gene matches. The CDR3 extends over 13 amino acids. Germline CDR1 reads DFQATT; CDR2 reads SNEGSKA (reference sequence). CDR3: CSALLADKNIQYF. The DNA for the CDR3 is TGCAGTGCTTTACTAGCGGATAAAAACATTCAGTACTTC.

The gene calls are TRBV6-1 and TRBJ1-5; D ambiguous. Deletions cut 3 bases from V and 4 bases from J, with 7 bases between. The V gene's germline CDR1 is MNHNS and CDR2 SASEGT. This CDR3 contains 13 residues. CDR3 residues: CASSDGRNQPQHF. The CDR3 DNA sequence: TGTGCCAGCAGTGACGGAAGAAATCAGCCCCAGCATTTT.

In this sample, this clonotype turned up a few times. This chain uses TRBV10-1 with TRBJ2-2; 11 positions match TRBD2. Germline V gene sequence: CDR1 WNHNN, CDR2 SYGVQD (reference sequence). J gave up 7 bases and V 5 bases, and 15 bases lay outside the gene matches. The CDR3 runs to 18 residues. CDR3 coding DNA: TGCGCCAGCAGTTACTCCGTACTAGCGGGGGTTACCATCGGGGAGCTGTTTTTT. This translates into CASSYSVLAGVTIGELFF.

The gene calls are TRBV2 and TRBJ2-3; possible D gene TRBD1, 5 bases. The CDR3 consists of 14 residues. Looked up from germline, CDR1 is SNHLY and CDR2 is FYNNEI. Trimming shortened V by 4 bases and J by 4 bases, and 12 bases separated the two germline ends. The CDR3: CASSANQGPDTQYF. In DNA, the CDR3 is TGTGCCAGCAGTGCTAACCAGGGTCCAGATACGCAGTATTTT.

The chain links TRBV5-1 to TRBJ1-3; no definite D call. Germline V gives CDR1 SGHRS, CDR2 YFSETQ. The V end was cut by 0 bases, the J end by 3 bases, with 7 bases between. The CDR3 runs to 14 residues. This CDR3 is CASSLEASGNTIYF. The CDR3 nucleotides read TGCGCCAGCAGCTTGGAGGCAAGTGGAAACACCATATATTTT.

The chain couples TRBV7-2 to TRBJ2-7, with D possibly matching TRBD2 (6 bases). The CDR3 consists of 15 residues. Germline assignment: CDR1 SGHTA and CDR2 FQGNSA. Trimming left V 5 bases short and J 4 bases short, with 18 bases between. CDR3 region: CASSPRGGEGYEQYF. CDR3 sequence (DNA): TGTGCCAGCAGCCCTCGGGGCGGGGAAGGGTACGAGCAGTACTTC.

This clonotype occurred a few times. The chain combines TRBV9 with TRBJ1-2; 7 positions agree with TRBD1. With V trimmed by 0 bases and J by 2 bases, 7 bases remained unmatched. The CDR3 is 16 residues long. CDR1 is SGDLS, CDR2 YYNGEE, per germline. The CDR3, as DNA: TGTGCCAGCAGCGTAGCAGGAGGGGGCGAAAACTATGGCTACACCTTC. It is translated as CASSVAGGGENYGYTF. The variable domain in full, completed from reference TRBV9 and TRBJ1-2, reads DSGVTQTPKHLITATGQRVTLRCSPRSGDLSVYWYQQSLDQGLQFLIQYYNGEERAKGNILERFSAQQFPDLHSELNLSSLELGDSALYFCASSVAGGGENYGYTFGSGTRLTVV.

The chain employs TRBV6-2 or TRBV6-3 and TRBJ2-3, with 9 bases matching TRBD2. The CDR3 spans 17 residues. Germline V CDR1 and CDR2: MNHEY, SVGEGT. Germline trimming cut 2 bases from V and 3 bases from J; bases unmatched to any gene: 9. The CDR3 protein is CASSYTWVSGRTDTQYF. The CDR3 DNA reads TGTGCCAGCAGTTACACGTGGGTTAGCGGGAGAACAGATACGCAGTATTTT.

CDR3 in amino acids: CASSVRPWGQSITDTQYF. DNA for the CDR3: TGTGCCAGCAGCGTGAGGCCTTGGGGACAGAGTATCACAGATACGCAGTATTTT. The chain has TRBV9 and TRBJ2-3; the match to TRBD1 covers 7 bases. This CDR3 comprises 18 residues. Germline V gene data show CDR1 as SGDLS and CDR2 as YYNGEE. V lost 2 bases to trimming and J lost 2 bases; unmatched junction nucleotides: 14.